This T cell receptor beta chain stems from a study of blood T cell repertoires in COVID-19. Study details: T cells, B-cell-depleted T cells, or PBMCs provided the cDNA or gDNA that served as material.

This clone was observed a handful of times. Original methodology: Estimation of nucleated cell counts was performed using reference gene primer amplification. Assay used: immunoSEQ multiplex PCR; TCRdb lists only in-frame clones, some missing. Clonal size and the V and J genes are those of that table, whereas D and trimming came from the DNA. This repertoire shows 55,000 to 75,000 clones, 81% found once; its top ten account for less than 10%. There are 18 residues in the CDR3. The V gene end was trimmed by 3 bases and the J gene end by 4 bases; junction bases not matched to a gene: 14. In germline, CDR1 is SNHLY, CDR2 FYNNEI.

The V and J genes are TRBV2 and TRBJ1-2; 10 bases match TRBD1. Sequencing was done on a sample of peripheral blood. The source of this sequence is a human donor in a cohort sampled during active COVID-19. The CDR3 DNA reads as TGTGCCAGCAGTGAGGCGACAGGGGGCGTAGGGGTCGGCTATGGCTACACCTTC. Amino acid sequence: CASSEATGGVGVGYGYTF.